These T cell receptor beta chains were read from a single sample in a study of CD4+ T cells in melanoma. Some clones are missing from TCRdb's copy, which holds only in-frame ones; the method was immunoSEQ multiplex PCR. The sample has 7,500 to 10,000 clones, about 70% seen once. The sample consisted of peripheral blood. The receptors were sampled from a human donor with melanoma. The CDR3 runs from the conserved cysteine through the conserved F or W. A D gene is named only where the DNA matches it firmly. Size is omitted from some rows. Given values are once, few, many or a class for expanded clones.

abundance,v_gene,d_gene,j_gene,CDR3nt,CDR3aa
NA,TRBV6-6,NA,TRBJ1-2,TGTGCCAGCAGTTACTCGCCTGGAGCTAACTATGGCTACACCTTC,CASSYSPGANYGYTF
few,TRBV6-6,NA,TRBJ1-5,TGTGCCAGCAGTCACACAGGGATATCCCAGCCCCAGCATTTT,CASSHTGISQPQHF
few,TRBV7-8,NA,TRBJ2-7,TGTGCCAGCAGCTTAGAAGTTTACGAGCAGTACTTC,CASSLEVYEQYF
NA,TRBV9,NA,TRBJ2-3,TGTGCCAGCAGCGTAGTCCCAGGGAAAGGACAAGATACGCAGTATTTT,CASSVVPGKGQDTQYF
NA,TRBV4-2,TRBD1,TRBJ1-5,TGTGCCAGCAGCCAAGATGGTGGAGGGGGCCGGAATCAGCCCCAGCATTTT,CASSQDGGGGRNQPQHF
few,TRBV18,TRBD1,TRBJ1-1,TGTGCCAGCTCACCTGGGACAGACTATACCACTGAAGCTTTCTTT,CASSPGTDYTTEAFF
NA,TRBV7-2,TRBD1,TRBJ2-5,TGTGCCAGCAGTCGGACAGGGGCAGAGACCCAGTACTTC,CASSRTGAETQYF
NA,TRBV20-1,NA,TRBJ2-1,TGCAGTGCTAGACAGTACAATGAGCAGTTCTTC,CSARQYNEQFF
NA,TRBV13,TRBD2,TRBJ2-7,TGTGCCAGCAGCTTCAGCGGGGGGCTCTCCTACGAGCAGTACTTC,CASSFSGGLSYEQYF
once,TRBV7-2,NA,TRBJ1-3,TGTGCCAGCAGCGAAGGTCGGGGGTCTGGAAACACCATATATTTT,CASSEGRGSGNTIYF
NA,TRBV2,NA,TRBJ2-6,TGTGCCAGCATGTCGGGCTCTGGGGCCAACGTCCTGACTTTC,CASMSGSGANVLTF
NA,TRBV4-1,NA,TRBJ1-2,TGCGCCAGCAGCGTGGGCCCTGACGTGTATGGCTACACCTTC,CASSVGPDVYGYTF
NA,TRBV28,NA,TRBJ1-5,TGTGCCAGCAGTCCCCCAGGTGGCGGGTCTGGGCAGCCCCAGCATTTT,CASSPPGGGSGQPQHF
NA,TRBV13,TRBD1,TRBJ2-7,TGTGCCAGCAGCTCCAGTCGGACAGGGGCATACGAGCAGTACTTC,CASSSSRTGAYEQYF
few,TRBV7-2,TRBD1,TRBJ2-2,TGTGCCAGCAGCTTTTGGGATGGACAGGGGGCCGGGGAGCTGTTTTTT,CASSFWDGQGAGELFF
NA,TRBV5-1,NA,TRBJ1-1,TGCGCCAGCAGCTTGGTAGGAGTAGAGGCGGGCGAAGCTTTCTTT,CASSLVGVEAGEAFF
NA,TRBV20-1,NA,TRBJ2-7,TGCAGTGCTAGGACAGGCTACGAGCAGTACTTC,CSARTGYEQYF
NA,TRBV28,NA,TRBJ1-2,TGTGCCAGCACTTGGGATCCTGCCAGGGGTGACTATGGCTACACCTTC,CASTWDPARGDYGYTF
NA,TRBV29-1,NA,TRBJ2-7,TGCAGCGTTGAGAGCCAGAACCCCTACGAGCAGTACTTC,CSVESQNPYEQYF
NA,TRBV7-6,NA,TRBJ2-7,TGTGCCAGCAGCTTAGCGGCAGGGGACTCCCTATCCTACGAGCAGTACTTC,CASSLAAGDSLSYEQYF
NA,TRBV27,NA,TRBJ1-4,TGTGCCAGCAACCCTTTAGTGATTCTCTCGGCCCGTAAACTGTTTTTT,CASNPLVILSARKLFF
NA,TRBV6-5,NA,TRBJ1-1,TGTGCCAGCAGTTACTCCTGGGCAGGGTTGAACACTGAAGCTTTCTTT,CASSYSWAGLNTEAFF
NA,TRBV27,NA,TRBJ2-2,TGTGCCAGCACTGGACAAGCCACCGGGGAGCTGTTTTTT,CASTGQATGELFF
NA,TRBV7-7,NA,TRBJ2-5,TGTGCTAGCAGCCCTAAGGGGGGAGGCCAAGAGACCCAGTACTTC,CASSPKGGGQETQYF
NA,TRBV5-1,NA,TRBJ2-3,TGCGCCAGCAGCTTGGATGTCTTTCCTAGCACAGATACGCAGTATTTT,CASSLDVFPSTDTQYF
NA,TRBV4-1,TRBD1,TRBJ1-6,TGCGCCAGCAGCCAGGGACAGAGGAATTCACCCCTCCACTTT,CASSQGQRNSPLHF
medium-sized,TRBV14,TRBD2,TRBJ2-1,TGTGCCAGCAGCCCCGACCCTAGCGGGGGGCCCTACTCCTACAATGAGCAGTTCTTC,CASSPDPSGGPYSYNEQFF
NA,TRBV19,TRBD1,TRBJ1-2,TGTGCCACCCGGGACAGAAATGGCTACACCTTC,CATRDRNGYTF
NA,TRBV29-1,NA,TRBJ1-1,TGCAGCGTTGAAGATTGGGACACTTCAAGCACGAACACTGAAGCTTTCTTT,CSVEDWDTSSTNTEAFF
once,TRBV7-3,TRBD1,TRBJ2-7,TGTGCCAGCAGCCCCGGACAGGGCTACGAGCAGTACTTC,CASSPGQGYEQYF
NA,TRBV13,NA,TRBJ2-7,TGTGCCAGCAGCATCGGTGGGGGCGAGCAGTACTTC,CASSIGGGEQYF
once,TRBV6-5,NA,TRBJ2-1,TGTGCCAGCAGCCCGGGACCCTACAATGAGCAGTTCTTC,CASSPGPYNEQFF
medium-sized,TRBV4-1,TRBD1,TRBJ2-7,TGCGCCAGCAGCGGGACAGGGGAGAGAGAGCAGTACTTC,CASSGTGEREQYF
NA,TRBV7-7,TRBD1,TRBJ2-1,TGTGCTAGCAGCCCGGACAGGAGCTCCTACAATGAGCAGTTCTTC,CASSPDRSSYNEQFF
NA,TRBV7-8,NA,TRBJ1-1,TGTGCCAGCAGCTTAGGGTCCCAGGGTCGGGACACTGAAGCTTTCTTT,CASSLGSQGRDTEAFF
NA,TRBV6-1,NA,TRBJ2-7,TGTGCCAGCAGTGAACCCAGCCCCTACGAGCAGTACTTC,CASSEPSPYEQYF
NA,TRBV2,NA,TRBJ1-2,TGTGCCAGCGGAGACCCTACAGGGACTTATGGCTACACCTTC,CASGDPTGTYGYTF
NA,TRBV7-8,NA,TRBJ1-2,TGTGCCAGCAGCCTGGGGGCCGGCGGCGGCTATGGCTACACCTTC,CASSLGAGGGYGYTF
NA,TRBV27,NA,TRBJ2-1,TGTGCCAGCAGTTTATCAAGGGGTCTAAATGAGCAGTTCTTC,CASSLSRGLNEQFF
NA,TRBV29-1,NA,TRBJ2-1,TGCAGCGTTGAAGATCCGGGCAGGAGGACCTACAATGAGCAGTTCTTC,CSVEDPGRRTYNEQFF
NA,TRBV14,NA,TRBJ1-5,TGTGCCAGCAGCCAAGGAGCCTTAGGGAGGGTACACAGCCAGCGGTTTAGCAATCAGCCCCAGCATTTT,CASSQGALGRVHSQRFSNQPQHF
NA,TRBV27,NA,TRBJ2-1,TGTGCCAGCACCTTTAGTCCAGGGGGGAATGAGCAGTTCTTC,CASTFSPGGNEQFF
few,TRBV7-3,TRBD1,TRBJ2-7,TGTGCCAGCAGCTCGACAGGGAATCCCTACGAGCAGTACTTC,CASSSTGNPYEQYF
NA,TRBV9,NA,TRBJ1-5,TGTGCCAGCAGCGTAGGCCCAGCAGGGCAGCCCCAGCATTTT,CASSVGPAGQPQHF
NA,TRBV2,NA,TRBJ2-7,TGTGCCAGCAGTGAAGCCGAATTCTCCGAGCAGTACTTC,CASSEAEFSEQYF
NA,TRBV5-8,NA,TRBJ1-6,TGTGCCAGCAGTCTTGTTCCCTCCTATAATTCACCCCTCCACTTT,CASSLVPSYNSPLHF
NA,TRBV30,NA,TRBJ2-7,TGTGCCTGGACAGGGTCTGCTACGGAGCAGTACTTC,CAWTGSATEQYF
NA,TRBV19,NA,TRBJ1-1,TGTGCCAGTAGTCCAGCGGGCCTGAACACTGAAGCTTTCTTT,CASSPAGLNTEAFF